This T cell receptor beta chain was sequenced in a study of blood T cell repertoires in COVID-19. V lost 3 bases to trimming and J lost 4 bases, with 7 bases between them. The CDR3 has 12 amino acids. The germline V gene encodes CDR1 SQVTM and CDR2 ANQGSEA. This clone came up once. Repertoires were generated with immunoSEQ multiplex PCR, while TCRdb's copy carries only in-frame clones and drops some. The sample records about 99,000 clones, 80% to 90% being singletons. The rearrangement links TRBV29-1 to TRBJ2-1, with D unresolved. The TCR sequence derives from a man aged 45-65 years with acute or convalescent COVID-19. Sample: peripheral blood. The CDR3 DNA reads as TGCAGCGTTGACCCGGGTTACAATGAGCAGTTCTTC. This encodes CSVDPGYNEQFF.